A selection of T cell receptor beta chains follows, all from one sample in a study of blood T cell repertoires in COVID-19. Using immunoSEQ multiplex PCR, the repertoire was profiled, and TCRdb retains in-frame clones only, with some absent. The sample has about 140,000 clones, 85% to 90% seen once. Sample: peripheral blood. The receptors originated from a woman aged 35 to 49 with acute or convalescent COVID-19. CDR3s include the opening cysteine and the closing phenylalanine or tryptophan. D genes are given only for firm matches. The size of a clone is reported for some rows only, either as once, few or many, or as a class for expanded clones.

v_gene	abundance	d_gene	j_gene	CDR3aa	CDR3nt
TRBV20-1	NA	TRBD2	TRBJ2-1	CSASGTSGQPGQFF	TGCAGTGCTAGTGGGACTAGCGGGCAGCCTGGGCAGTTCTTC
TRBV3-1/TRBV3-2	NA	NA	TRBJ1-2	CASSREGSYGYTF	TGTGCCAGCAGTCGAGAGGGTTCGTATGGCTACACCTTC
TRBV4-1	NA	TRBD1	TRBJ2-5	CASSQGDRGKVLGETQYF	TGCGCCAGCAGCCAAGGGGACAGGGGTAAGGTACTGGGGGAGACCCAGTACTTC
TRBV5-1	NA	TRBD2	TRBJ2-3	CASSTESGRARADTQYF	TGCGCCAGCAGCACTGAAAGCGGGAGGGCCAGAGCAGATACGCAGTATTTT
TRBV19	NA	TRBD2	TRBJ2-1	CASSTKLAGHSYNEQFF	TGTGCCAGTAGTACCAAATTAGCGGGGCACTCCTACAATGAGCAGTTCTTC
TRBV7-3	NA	TRBD2	TRBJ2-7	CASSAGGPPYEQYF	TGTGCCAGCTCTGCGGGGGGTCCGCCCTACGAGCAGTACTTC
TRBV5-1	NA	NA	TRBJ1-4	CASSSNREVNEKLFF	TGCGCCAGCAGTTCAAACCGGGAAGTCAATGAAAAACTGTTTTTT
TRBV19	NA	TRBD1	TRBJ2-1	CASSTGTGGNEQFF	TGTGCCAGTAGTACCGGGACAGGGGGCAATGAGCAGTTCTTC
TRBV3-1/TRBV3-2	NA	TRBD1	TRBJ1-3	CASSHGQGSAGNTIYF	TGTGCCAGCAGCCACGGACAGGGGAGCGCTGGAAACACCATATATTTT
TRBV2	NA	NA	TRBJ1-1	CASSFDRPMNTEAFF	TGTGCCAGCAGTTTTGACAGGCCAATGAACACTGAAGCTTTCTTT
TRBV13	NA	TRBD1	TRBJ1-1	CASSLAAGTAYTEAFF	TGTGCCAGCAGCTTGGCTGCTGGGACAGCCTACACTGAAGCTTTCTTT
TRBV7-9	NA	NA	TRBJ2-2	CASSFVAPGELFF	TGTGCCAGCAGCTTCGTAGCGCCCGGGGAGCTGTTTTTT
TRBV6-2/TRBV6-3	NA	TRBD2	TRBJ2-7	CASSGQTSGSLWSMAYEQYF	TGTGCCAGCAGTGGCCAAACTAGCGGGAGTTTATGGTCGATGGCCTACGAGCAGTACTTC
TRBV29-1	NA	TRBD2	TRBJ2-3	CSVEDVASGSPLPTDTQYF	TGCAGCGTTGAAGATGTGGCTAGCGGGAGCCCCCTTCCCACAGATACGCAGTATTTT
TRBV20-1	once	TRBD2	TRBJ2-5	CSASPLAGGETQYF	TGCAGTGCTAGTCCCTTAGCGGGTGGAGAGACCCAGTACTTC
TRBV30	NA	NA	TRBJ2-3	CAWSPPGHLATDTQYF	TGTGCCTGGAGCCCCCCTGGACACCTCGCCACAGATACGCAGTATTTT
TRBV28	NA	NA	TRBJ2-3	CASSPPLRISTQYF	TGTGCCAGCAGTCCCCCGTTGAGGATCAGTACGCAGTATTTT
TRBV15	NA	NA	TRBJ2-2	CATSREVYPNTGELFF	TGTGCCACCAGCAGAGAGGTCTACCCGAACACCGGGGAGCTGTTTTTT
TRBV7-2	NA	TRBD2	TRBJ2-5	CASSLAPGREWETQYF	TGTGCCAGCAGCTTAGCCCCGGGGCGGGAGTGGGAGACCCAGTACTTC
TRBV6-6	NA	TRBD2	TRBJ2-7	CASKDGGDYEQYF	TGTGCCAGCAAGGACGGGGGGGACTACGAGCAGTACTTC
TRBV4-3	NA	TRBD1	TRBJ1-2	CASSPTTTGRYGYTF	TGCGCCAGCAGCCCCACCACGACAGGGAGGTATGGCTACACCTTC
TRBV6-5	NA	TRBD1	TRBJ1-6	CASSYLGQGGSPLHF	TGTGCCAGCAGTTACCTAGGACAGGGGGGTTCACCCCTCCACTTT
TRBV10-3	few	NA	TRBJ1-1	CAISPSRVANTEAFF	TGTGCCATCAGTCCTTCCAGGGTAGCTAACACTGAAGCTTTCTTT
TRBV28	NA	NA	TRBJ1-2	CASSLPSQGNYGYTF	TGTGCCAGCAGTTTACCCAGCCAGGGCAACTATGGCTACACCTTC
TRBV9	NA	NA	TRBJ1-1	CASSVVESRGTEAFF	TGTGCCAGCAGCGTAGTAGAATCCCGGGGCACTGAAGCTTTCTTT
TRBV7-6	NA	NA	TRBJ1-1	CASSARGNTEAFF	TGTGCCAGCAGCGCTCGGGGGAACACTGAAGCTTTCTTT
TRBV19	NA	NA	TRBJ1-4	CASSMQGGEKLFF	TGTGCCAGTAGTATGCAGGGTGGTGAAAAACTGTTTTTT
TRBV28	NA	NA	TRBJ1-2	CASSLGGGSGDYGYTF	TGTGCCAGCAGTTTAGGAGGCGGGTCCGGAGACTATGGCTACACCTTC
TRBV5-1	NA	TRBD1	TRBJ2-7	CASSVQGAGYEQYF	TGCGCCAGCAGTGTACAGGGGGCGGGGTACGAGCAGTACTTC
TRBV15	NA	TRBD2	TRBJ2-3	CATSSPTSGSFSDTQYF	TGTGCCACCAGCAGTCCCACTAGCGGGAGTTTTTCAGATACGCAGTATTTT
TRBV6-6	few	NA	TRBJ1-4	CASSDGRRQTEKLFF	TGTGCCAGCAGCGACGGCCGCAGGCAGACCGAAAAACTGTTTTTT
TRBV5-5	NA	NA	TRBJ1-5	CASSHYYDRNAHLPQHF	TGTGCCAGCAGCCATTATTACGACAGGAATGCGCACTTGCCCCAGCATTTT
TRBV7-6	NA	NA	TRBJ2-1	CASSLESGTYNEQFF	TGTGCCAGCAGCTTAGAGTCGGGGACTTACAATGAGCAGTTCTTC
TRBV5-6	NA	NA	TRBJ2-5	CASSPGTTGRETQYF	TGTGCCAGCAGTCCAGGAACGACAGGACGAGAGACCCAGTACTTC
TRBV3-1/TRBV3-2	NA	NA	TRBJ1-4	CASSQGEGLGNEKLFF	TGTGCCAGCAGCCAAGGGGAGGGTTTAGGTAATGAAAAACTGTTTTTT
TRBV6-2/TRBV6-3	NA	NA	TRBJ1-2	CASSSVLSGYTF	TGTGCCAGCAGTTCAGTTTTGTCTGGCTACACCTTC
TRBV3-1/TRBV3-2	NA	TRBD2	TRBJ2-3	CASSPSGTSNTDTQYF	TGTGCCAGCAGCCCCTCGGGGACTAGCAATACAGATACGCAGTATTTT
TRBV4-1	NA	NA	TRBJ2-3	CASSQVWRSATDTQYF	TGCGCCAGCAGCCAAGTGTGGCGGTCCGCTACAGATACGCAGTATTTT
TRBV7-3	NA	NA	TRBJ2-5	CASSLAGRETQYF	TGTGCCAGCAGCTTAGCGGGTAGAGAGACCCAGTACTTC
TRBV6-5	once	TRBD1	TRBJ1-2	CASTPEIGTGYGYTF	TGTGCCAGCACCCCCGAGATCGGGACAGGGTATGGCTACACCTTC
TRBV30	NA	TRBD2	TRBJ2-7	CAWSVGTSGRTYEQYF	TGTGCCTGGAGTGTCGGGACTAGCGGGAGGACCTACGAGCAGTACTTC